The T cell receptor (beta chain) under discussion was sequenced for a study of T cell responses to AZD1222 COVID-19 vaccine. A single count supports this clone. TCRdb keeps only in-frame clones here, not all; method: immunoSEQ multiplex PCR. This table holds 70,000 to 95,000 clones, just over 85% found once. Pooled in the analysis were second doses at about 4 or about 12 weeks. V lost 5 bases and J lost 9, with 17 bases in between. In germline, CDR1 is LNHDA, CDR2 SQIVND (reference sequence). This CDR3 spans 14 amino acids. The receptor's source is an adult who received the AZD1222 COVID-19 vaccine. Sequencing used peripheral blood, obtained 28 days after the second AZD1222 dose. The rearrangement joins TRBV19 to TRBJ2-1; tentative D call: TRBD2 (6 bases). In DNA form, the CDR3 reads TGTGCCAGTAGTCTGGGGCGGGACTTTGGTGAGCAGTTCTTC. Translation gives CASSLGRDFGEQFF.